The 14 T cell receptor beta chains presented below share a single source sample, sequenced in a study of human T cells and chemical hapten exposure. Treatment defined: therapeutic diphenylcyclopropenone sensitization with weekly scalp DPC. In the library, unique molecular identifiers were attached to individual cDNA molecules. TCRdb re-called the reads with MiXCR, one entry per CDR3 protein. The sample has several thousand distinct CDR3 sequences; almost 50% are singletons. Specimen: whole blood, collected before DPC sensitization or 2, 6, or about 24 weeks after (not recorded which). These receptors were taken from an adult with alopecia areata. Some clones in this sample may be carry-over from other donors' samples. This table probably holds off-target reads from a library built for another chain.

This clonotype has just a few counts. The V gene is TRBV4-3, the J gene TRBJ1-6, with 9 positions matching TRBD1. Germline loops: CDR1 LGHNA, CDR2 YSLEER. The CDR3 runs to 15 residues. Trimming at V came to 0 bases and at J to 7 bases, leaving 1 base not matched to a gene. The DNA for the CDR3 is TGCGCCAGCAGCCAAGAGGGACAGGGAAATTCACCCCTCCACTTT. It specifies CASSQEGQGNSPLHF.

This clonotype occurred once. The V and J genes are TRBV4-3 and TRBJ2-1, with 13 bases matching TRBD2. CDR3 length: 18 residues. Per germline, CDR1 LGHNA and CDR2 YSLEER. J lost 8 bases, V lost 4 bases, and 14 bases had no gene match. The CDR3 DNA reads TGCGCCAGCAGCCGGAGACTAGCGGGGGGAACCCATGGGGATGAGCAGTTCTTC. Amino acids: CASSRRLAGGTHGDEQFF.

The chain employs TRBV2 and TRBJ2-5; 7 bases match TRBD1. Germline assignment: CDR1 SNHLY and CDR2 FYNNEI. The CDR3 consists of 18 residues. V lost 4 bases and J lost 1; bases outside the gene matches: 15. CDR3 nucleotide sequence: TGTGCCAGCAGTGTCCCCCGGGACAGCCGAGGGCTCCAAGAGACCCAGTACTTC. Encoded protein: CASSVPRDSRGLQETQYF.

The rearrangement uses TRBV28 and TRBJ1-5; 9 bases are shared with TRBD1. From germline, CDR1 is MDHEN and CDR2 SYDVKM. V trimming: 2 bases; J trimming: 6 bases; junction bases outside the gene matches: 8. The CDR3 covers 16 residues. CDR3 amino acids: CASSLHPDRGSQPQHF. The CDR3 DNA reads as TGTGCCAGCAGTTTACACCCAGACAGGGGGAGTCAGCCCCAGCATTTT.

This rearrangement joins TRBV6-2 or TRBV6-3 to TRBJ1-2, with TRBD1 identical over 12 bases. The germline gives CDR1 MNHEY, CDR2 SVGEGT. Losses at the gene ends were 4 bases for V and 8 bases for J; bases not matched to a gene: 8. This CDR3 has 15 amino acids. The CDR3 DNA is TGTGCCAGCAGTTCCCGGGACAGGGGGCTCGGAGGCTACACCTTC. Residues: CASSSRDRGLGGYTF.

The V and J genes are TRBV7-2 and TRBJ2-5; D not certain. V shed 1 base and J shed 2 bases, with 5 bases lying between them. The length of the CDR3 is 13 residues. Germline CDR1 reads SGHTA; CDR2 reads FQGNSA. The CDR3 coding sequence is TGTGCCAGCAGCTTAGGTCTGCAAGAGACCCAGTACTTC. This encodes CASSLGLQETQYF.

The rearrangement links TRBV12-3 or TRBV12-4 to TRBJ2-5; no clear D. This CDR3 contains 14 residues. Trimming took off 2 bases at V and 1 base at J, with 8 bases between the two ends. The CDR3 DNA reads TGTGCCAGCAGTTTATGGCTAGTCCAAGAGACCCAGTACTTC. This sequence encodes CASSLWLVQETQYF.

This rearrangement joins TRBV11-2 to TRBJ2-1; D remains ambiguous. With 4 bases removed from V and 9 bases from J, the gap between germline ends came to 16 bases. The CDR3 sequence is 14 residues long. Germline-derived CDR1 and CDR2 are SGHAT and FQNNGV. The CDR3 loop reads CASSSELLPGEQFF. The CDR3 nucleotides are TGTGCCAGCAGCTCGGAGCTTCTCCCCGGTGAGCAGTTCTTC.

This clonotype was observed a handful of times. The V call is TRBV18, the J call TRBJ2-5; possibly TRBD1 for D (6 bases). In germline, CDR1 is KGHSH, CDR2 LQKENI. Trimming took 3 bases from V and 5 from J, leaving 10 bases between them. The CDR3 is 13 amino acids. This CDR3 reads CASSPKGEETQYF. The CDR3 DNA follows: TGTGCCAGCTCACCTAAGGGGGAGGAGACCCAGTACTTC.

The rearrangement joins TRBV19 to TRBJ2-3; D is unresolved. The V and J ends lost 7 bases and 8 bases respectively, with 16 bases between them. The CDR3 spans 13 residues. Germline loops: CDR1 LNHDA, CDR2 SQIVND (reference sequence). The CDR3 sequence is CASTNRASRTQYF. The CDR3 DNA is TGTGCCAGTACTAACAGAGCCAGTCGTACGCAGTATTTT.

The chain uses TRBV5-1 and TRBJ1-1, with D unclear. CDR1 SGHRS and CDR2 YFSETQ come from the germline V gene. The CDR3 runs to 15 residues. V was cut by 2 bases and J by 5 bases, with 16 bases left in between. The chain's CDR3 is CASSFLRQELTEAFF. The CDR3 nucleotides are TGCGCCAGCAGCTTTTTACGGCAGGAGTTGACTGAAGCTTTCTTT.

J is TRBJ2-7 and V is TRBV18; D is unresolved. This CDR3 region has 13 residues. Germline V gives CDR1 KGHSH, CDR2 LQKENI. The V end was cut by 4 bases, the J end by 2 bases, with 9 bases between. CDR3 bases: TGTGCCAGCTCACTCGTCCCTACCTACGAGCAGTACTTC. Protein sequence: CASSLVPTYEQYF.

Points on this clonotype: One junction end does not reproduce the germline sequence, and a read error may be involved. The genes are TRBV30 and TRBJ2-7, with D uncertain. Germline CDR1 GTSNPN, CDR2 SVGIG (reference sequence). This CDR3 comprises 14 residues. The CDR3 region is CVWSVLIGFGEQYF. The CDR3 region has the DNA TGTGTCTGGAGTGTACTTATAGGTTTTGGCGAGCAGTACTTC.

The rearrangement links TRBV29-1 to TRBJ2-1, with D perhaps matching TRBD2 (5 bases). Germline V CDR1 and CDR2: SQVTM, ANQGSEA. This CDR3 has 14 amino acids. Trimming left V 4 bases short and J 1 base short, with 11 bases between. The CDR3 nucleotides read TGCAGCGTTGCCCCGGGATTATCCTACAATGAGCAGTTCTTC. Amino acids: CSVAPGLSYNEQFF.